This T cell receptor (beta chain) was captured in a study of T-cell reconstitution after alpha-beta-depleted transplantation in children. Details on this clonotype: Its antigen remains unknown.

The germline gives CDR1 LNHDA, CDR2 SQIVND (reference sequence). The CDR3 contains 14 residues. V was clipped by 3 bases and J by 2 bases, with 10 bases between them. For TCRbeta, the library was prepared with unique molecular identifiers. Each CDR3 protein gets one entry after TCRdb re-called the PCR reads with MiXCR. The sample yields some 310,000 distinct CDR3 sequences, more than 20% seen once. General study findings and limits: Approximately two months post-transplant, alpha-beta T cells reportedly originated from several hundred expanded graft clones. Once a year had passed after transplant, T-cell counts and diversity came mostly from newly produced T cells.

This rearrangement joins TRBV19 to TRBJ2-5, with D possibly TRBD1 on 6 matching bases. Specimen: PBMCs, mostly from graft donor cells, collected 180 days after TCRalphabeta/CD19-depleted stem cell transplant. The TCR originated in a male patient younger than 18 who had a stem cell transplant for acute lymphoblastic leukemia, so the T cells may come from the graft donor. The CDR3 region has the DNA TGTGCCAGTAGTATTCTGGACAGACAAGAGACCCAGTACTTC. Its translation: CASSILDRQETQYF.